A single T cell receptor (beta chain) is shown here with its context. The CDR3 spans 15 residues. The germline V gene encodes CDR1 KGHDR and CDR2 SFDVKD. The V gene lost 5 bases and the J gene lost 1 base, with 11 bases spanning the gap. The source of the sample is a study of blood T cell repertoires in COVID-19. Source study methods: Quantification of nucleated cells was approximated via reference gene primer amplification. Generated by immunoSEQ multiplex PCR, the TCRdb table keeps only in-frame clones and is missing some. Clonal size and the V and J genes are those of that table, whereas D and trimming came from the DNA. The table includes 150,000 to 170,000 clones, about 90% detected once.

The chain has TRBV24-1 and TRBJ1-5; no reliable D call. The origin of this receptor is a man over 45 with acute or convalescent COVID-19. Specimen: peripheral blood. CDR3: CATSAAGPSNQPQHF. In nucleotides, the CDR3 is TGTGCCACCAGTGCGGCAGGCCCCAGCAATCAGCCCCAGCATTTT.